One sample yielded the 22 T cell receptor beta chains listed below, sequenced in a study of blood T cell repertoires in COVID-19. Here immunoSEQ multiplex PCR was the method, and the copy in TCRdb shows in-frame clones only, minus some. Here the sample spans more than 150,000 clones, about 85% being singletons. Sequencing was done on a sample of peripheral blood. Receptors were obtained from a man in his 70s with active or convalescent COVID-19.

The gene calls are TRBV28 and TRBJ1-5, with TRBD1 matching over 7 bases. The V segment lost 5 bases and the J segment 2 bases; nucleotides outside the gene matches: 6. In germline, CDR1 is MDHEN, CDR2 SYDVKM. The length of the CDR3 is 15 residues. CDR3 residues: CASSKGQRGNQPQHF. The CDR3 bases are TGTGCCAGCAGTAAGGGACAGAGGGGCAATCAGCCCCAGCATTTT.

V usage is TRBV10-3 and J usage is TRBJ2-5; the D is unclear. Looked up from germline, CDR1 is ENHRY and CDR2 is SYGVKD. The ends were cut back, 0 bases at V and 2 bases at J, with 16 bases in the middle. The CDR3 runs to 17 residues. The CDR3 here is CAISESLPLGEQETQYF. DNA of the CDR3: TGTGCCATCAGTGAGTCCCTGCCCCTAGGCGAACAAGAGACCCAGTACTTC.

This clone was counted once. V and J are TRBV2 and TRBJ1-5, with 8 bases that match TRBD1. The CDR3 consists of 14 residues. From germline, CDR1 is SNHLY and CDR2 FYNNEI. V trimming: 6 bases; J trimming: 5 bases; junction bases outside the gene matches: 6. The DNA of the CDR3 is TGTGCCAGCAGCAACAGGGGGGGGCATCAGCCCCAGCATTTT. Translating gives CASSNRGGHQPQHF.

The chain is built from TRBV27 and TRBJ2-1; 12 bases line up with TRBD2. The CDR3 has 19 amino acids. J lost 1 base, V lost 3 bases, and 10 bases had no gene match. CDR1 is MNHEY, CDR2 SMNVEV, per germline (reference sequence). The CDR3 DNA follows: TGTGCCAGCAGTTTGCGGGGCATACTAGCGGGGGGTTCCTACAATGAGCAGTTCTTC. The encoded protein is CASSLRGILAGGSYNEQFF.

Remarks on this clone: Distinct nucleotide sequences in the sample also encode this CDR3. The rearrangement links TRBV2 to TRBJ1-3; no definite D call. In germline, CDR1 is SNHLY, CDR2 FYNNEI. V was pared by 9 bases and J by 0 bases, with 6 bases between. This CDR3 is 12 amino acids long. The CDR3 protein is CARKSSGNTIYF. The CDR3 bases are TGTGCCAGAAAGAGCTCTGGAAACACCATATATTTT.

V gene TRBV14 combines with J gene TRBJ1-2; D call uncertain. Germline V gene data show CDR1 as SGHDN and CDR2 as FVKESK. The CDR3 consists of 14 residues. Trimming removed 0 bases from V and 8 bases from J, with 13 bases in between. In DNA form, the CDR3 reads TGTGCCAGCAGCCAAGATTGGCAGGTTGGAGGCTACACCTTC. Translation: CASSQDWQVGGYTF.

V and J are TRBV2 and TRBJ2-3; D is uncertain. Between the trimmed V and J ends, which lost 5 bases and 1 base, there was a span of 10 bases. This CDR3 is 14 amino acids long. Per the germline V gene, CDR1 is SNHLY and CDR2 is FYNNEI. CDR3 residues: CASSMSSRTDTQYF. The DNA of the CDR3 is TGTGCCAGCAGTATGTCGTCCCGCACAGATACGCAGTATTTT. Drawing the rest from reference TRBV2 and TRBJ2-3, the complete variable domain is EPEVTQTPSHQVTQMGQEVILRCVPISNHLYFYWYRQILGQKVEFLVSFYNNEISEKSEIFDDQFSVERPDGSNFTLKIRSTKLEDSAMYFCASSMSSRTDTQYFGPGTRLTVL.

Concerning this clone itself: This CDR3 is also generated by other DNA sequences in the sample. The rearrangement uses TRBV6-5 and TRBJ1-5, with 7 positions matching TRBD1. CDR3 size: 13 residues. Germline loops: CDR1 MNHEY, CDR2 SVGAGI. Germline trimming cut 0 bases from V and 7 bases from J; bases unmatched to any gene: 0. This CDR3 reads CASSYSRGQPQHF. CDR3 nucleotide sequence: TGTGCCAGCAGTTACTCCAGGGGGCAGCCCCAGCATTTT.

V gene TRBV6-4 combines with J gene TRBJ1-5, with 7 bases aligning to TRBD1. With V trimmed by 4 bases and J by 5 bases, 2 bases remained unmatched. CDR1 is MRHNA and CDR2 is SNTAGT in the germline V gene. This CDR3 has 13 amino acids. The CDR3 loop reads CASSAQGDQPQHF. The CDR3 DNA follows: TGTGCCAGCAGTGCCCAGGGGGATCAGCCCCAGCATTTT.

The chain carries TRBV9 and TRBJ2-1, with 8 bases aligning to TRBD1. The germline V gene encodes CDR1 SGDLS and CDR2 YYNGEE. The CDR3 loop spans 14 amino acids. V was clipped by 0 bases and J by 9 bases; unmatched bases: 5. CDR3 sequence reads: CASSVGGQGSEQFF. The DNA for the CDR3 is TGTGCCAGCAGCGTAGGTGGACAGGGAAGTGAGCAGTTCTTC.

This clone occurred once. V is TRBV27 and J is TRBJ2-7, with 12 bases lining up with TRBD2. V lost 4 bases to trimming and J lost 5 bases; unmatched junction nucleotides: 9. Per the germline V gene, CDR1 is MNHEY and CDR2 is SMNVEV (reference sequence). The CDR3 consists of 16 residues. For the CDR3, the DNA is TGTGCCAGCAGTTCTCCCCGACTAGCGGGAGTCGACGAGCAGTACTTC. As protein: CASSSPRLAGVDEQYF.

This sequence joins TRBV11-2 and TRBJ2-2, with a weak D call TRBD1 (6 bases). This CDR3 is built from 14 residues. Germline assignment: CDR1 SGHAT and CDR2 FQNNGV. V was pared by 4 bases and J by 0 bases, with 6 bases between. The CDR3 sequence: CASSSGANTGELFF. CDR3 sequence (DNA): TGTGCCAGCAGCTCAGGGGCGAACACCGGGGAGCTGTTTTTT. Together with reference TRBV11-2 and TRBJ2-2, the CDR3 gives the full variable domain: EAGVAQSPRYKIIEKRQSVAFWCNPISGHATLYWYQQILGQGPKLLIQFQNNGVVDDSQLPKDRFSAERLKGVDSTLKIQPAKLEDSAVYLCASSSGANTGELFFGEGSRLTVL.

CDR3 residues: CATSRVRDEQYF. As DNA, the CDR3 is TGTGCCACCAGCAGAGTTCGGGACGAGCAGTACTTC. The V call is TRBV15, the J call TRBJ2-7; no reliable D call. The CDR3 extends over 12 amino acids. Germline CDR1 and CDR2: LNHNV and YYDKDF (reference sequence). The V end was cut by 1 base, the J end by 5 bases, with 6 bases between.

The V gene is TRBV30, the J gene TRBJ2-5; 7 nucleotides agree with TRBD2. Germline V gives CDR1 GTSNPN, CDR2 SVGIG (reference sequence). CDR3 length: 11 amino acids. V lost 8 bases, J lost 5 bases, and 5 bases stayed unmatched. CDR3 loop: CAEGRGETQYF. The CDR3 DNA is TGTGCCGAGGGGCGGGGGGAGACCCAGTACTTC.

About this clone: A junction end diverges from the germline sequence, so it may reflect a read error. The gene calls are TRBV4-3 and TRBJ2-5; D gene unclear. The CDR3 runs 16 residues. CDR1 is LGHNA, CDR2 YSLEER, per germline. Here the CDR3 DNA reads TGCGCCAGCAGCCAAGAGTTCCACGGGTCCCAAGAGGCCCAGTACTTC. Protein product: CASSQEFHGSQEAQYF.

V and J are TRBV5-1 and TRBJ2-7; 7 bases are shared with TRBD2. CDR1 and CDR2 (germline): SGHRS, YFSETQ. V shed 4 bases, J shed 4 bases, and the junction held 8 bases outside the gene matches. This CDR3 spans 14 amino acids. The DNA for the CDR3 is TGCGCCAGCAGCCCCACTAGCGCTTCGTACGAGCAGTACTTC. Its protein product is CASSPTSASYEQYF.

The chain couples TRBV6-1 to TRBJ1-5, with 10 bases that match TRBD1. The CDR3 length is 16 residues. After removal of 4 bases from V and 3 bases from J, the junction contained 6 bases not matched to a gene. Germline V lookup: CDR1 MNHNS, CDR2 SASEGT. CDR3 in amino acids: CASSVMDRGDNQPQHF. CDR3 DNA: TGTGCCAGCAGTGTAATGGACAGGGGGGACAATCAGCCCCAGCATTTT.

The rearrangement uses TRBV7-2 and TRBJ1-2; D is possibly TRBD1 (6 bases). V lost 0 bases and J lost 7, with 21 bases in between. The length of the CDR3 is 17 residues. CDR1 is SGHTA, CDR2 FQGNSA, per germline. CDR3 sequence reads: CASSLASFPTGLSGYTF. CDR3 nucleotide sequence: TGTGCCAGCAGCTTAGCGTCCTTCCCGACAGGCTTAAGTGGCTACACCTTC.

The CDR3 here is CAIESGQGVEKLFF. The CDR3 DNA reads as TGTGCCATCGAATCAGGACAGGGGGTTGAAAAACTGTTTTTT. The rearrangement uses TRBV10-3 and TRBJ1-4; 10 bases align to TRBD1. V was clipped by 8 bases and J by 7 bases; unmatched bases: 7. This CDR3 is 14 amino acids long. Looked up from germline, CDR1 is ENHRY and CDR2 is SYGVKD.

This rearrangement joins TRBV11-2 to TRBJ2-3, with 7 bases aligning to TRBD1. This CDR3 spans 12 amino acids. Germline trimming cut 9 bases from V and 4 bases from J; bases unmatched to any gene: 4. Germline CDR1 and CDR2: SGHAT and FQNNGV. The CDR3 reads CASNTGADTQYF. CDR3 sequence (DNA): TGTGCCAGTAATACAGGGGCAGATACGCAGTATTTT.

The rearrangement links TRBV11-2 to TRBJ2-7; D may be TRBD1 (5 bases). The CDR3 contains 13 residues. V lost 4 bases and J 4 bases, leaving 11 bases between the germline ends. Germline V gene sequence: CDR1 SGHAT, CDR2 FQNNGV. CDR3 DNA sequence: TGTGCCAGCAGCTCGTCAGGGTTTTACGAGCAGTACTTC. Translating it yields CASSSSGFYEQYF.

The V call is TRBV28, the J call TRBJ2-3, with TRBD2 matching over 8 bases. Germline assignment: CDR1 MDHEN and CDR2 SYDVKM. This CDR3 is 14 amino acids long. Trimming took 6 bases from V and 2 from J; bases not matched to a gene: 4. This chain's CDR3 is CASRVAGPTDTQYF. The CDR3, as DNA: TGTGCCAGCAGGGTAGCGGGGCCCACAGATACGCAGTATTTT. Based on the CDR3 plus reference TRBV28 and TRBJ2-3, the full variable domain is DVKVTQSSRYLVKRTGEKVFLECVQDMDHENMFWYRQDPGLGLRLIYFSYDVKMKEKGDIPEGYSVSREKKERFSLILESASTNQTSMYLCASRVAGPTDTQYFGPGTRLTVL.